A single sample is the source of the 16 T cell receptor beta chains below, sequenced in a study of blood T cell repertoires in COVID-19. The protocol was immunoSEQ multiplex PCR, while the TCRdb copy is restricted to in-frame clones and leaves out a portion. The repertoire has 110,000 to 150,000 clones, less than 85% of them found once; the top ten carry 1.5% to 2%. The source material was PBMCs or T cells enriched from blood (not recorded which). Receptors originate from a woman aged 18-29 years who had been exposed to COVID-19.

This chain joins TRBV27 and TRBJ1-2; TRBD1 agrees at 7 bases. The V gene's germline CDR1 is MNHEY and CDR2 SMNVEV (reference sequence). V trimming: 5 bases; J trimming: 5 bases; junction bases outside the gene matches: 5. There are 13 residues in the CDR3. The CDR3: CASSPGQSYGYTF. The CDR3 DNA reads as TGTGCCAGCAGTCCGGGACAGAGTTATGGCTACACCTTC.

This rearrangement joins TRBV7-2 to TRBJ2-3; weak D call: TRBD1 (5 bases). This CDR3 has 16 residues. Trimming shortened V by 1 base and J by 4 bases, and 15 bases separated the two germline ends. Per the germline V gene, CDR1 is SGHTA and CDR2 is FQGNSA. In DNA, the CDR3 is TGTGCCAGCAGCTTAGTAAGCAGGGTAATTGCAGATACGCAGTATTTT. Translating gives CASSLVSRVIADTQYF.

V usage is TRBV27 and J usage is TRBJ2-1; TRBD2 matches 7 bases. CDR1 is MNHEY and CDR2 is SMNVEV in the germline V gene (reference sequence). The CDR3 runs to 12 residues. J lost 6 bases, V lost 4 bases, and 0 bases had no gene match. The CDR3 spells CASSSGGNEQFF. In DNA, the CDR3 is TGTGCCAGCAGTTCGGGGGGCAATGAGCAGTTCTTC.

The gene calls are TRBV5-1 and TRBJ1-1; D is uncertain. Trimming took off 1 base at V and 4 bases at J, with 8 bases between the two ends. The germline gives CDR1 SGHRS, CDR2 YFSETQ. This CDR3 spans 13 amino acids. CDR3 sequence (DNA): TGCGCCAGCAGCTTGTCAACATCCACTGAAGCTTTCTTT. This codes for CASSLSTSTEAFF.

The chain joins TRBV29-1 to TRBJ2-1; 14 positions agree with TRBD2. Germline V gives CDR1 SQVTM, CDR2 ANQGSEA. V gave up 8 bases and J gave up 2 bases; unmatched junction bases: 11. The CDR3 is 17 residues long. CDR3 sequence (DNA): TGCAGCTGTTCCGGGACTAGCGGGAGTCGCGCCTACAATGAGCAGTTCTTC. Amino acids: CSCSGTSGSRAYNEQFF.

This clone was counted a few times. The V gene is TRBV7-9, the J gene TRBJ2-2; 12 bases align to TRBD2. The CDR3 loop spans 16 amino acids. Germline loops: CDR1 SEHNR, CDR2 FQNEAQ (reference sequence). Losses at the gene ends were 5 bases for V and 5 bases for J; bases not matched to a gene: 6. The CDR3 sequence: CASSPTSGRGTGELFF. The CDR3, as DNA: TGTGCCAGCAGCCCGACTAGCGGGAGAGGGACCGGGGAGCTGTTTTTT.

The V call is TRBV30, the J call TRBJ1-2, with no clear D. V lost 4 bases to trimming and J lost 0 bases, with 9 bases between them. This CDR3 has 13 residues. Germline V lookup: CDR1 GTSNPN, CDR2 SVGIG (reference sequence). The CDR3 DNA sequence: TGTGCCTGGACCCTCCAGGCTAACTATGGCTACACCTTC. Translated: CAWTLQANYGYTF.

V is TRBV27 and J is TRBJ1-1; 12 bases align to TRBD1. The CDR3 loop spans 16 amino acids. Germline V CDR1 and CDR2: MNHEY, SMNVEV (reference sequence). Trimming at V came to 4 bases and at J to 7 bases, leaving 10 bases not matched to a gene. CDR3 bases: TGTGCCAGCAGTTCAAGCCGGGACAGGGGGCTTAGTGAAGCTTTCTTT. Its protein product is CASSSSRDRGLSEAFF.

The chain is built from TRBV30 and TRBJ2-7; perhaps TRBD2 as D (5 bases). Trimming took 2 bases from V and 4 from J, leaving 9 bases between them. This CDR3 region has 12 residues. CDR1 is GTSNPN and CDR2 is SVGIG in the germline V gene (reference sequence). The CDR3 coding sequence is TGTGCCTGGAGTATCCGGGGTTACGAGCAGTACTTC. Its protein is CAWSIRGYEQYF. Full variable domain (rest looked up from reference TRBV30 and TRBJ2-7): SQTIHQWPATLVQPVGSPLSLECTVEGTSNPNLYWYRQAAGRGLQLLFYSVGIGQISSEVPQNLSASRPQDRQFILSSKKLLLSDSGFYLCAWSIRGYEQYFGPGTRLTVT.

This clone is a singleton in its sample. The chain joins TRBV7-6 to TRBJ2-5; TRBD2 matches at 14 bases. The CDR3 covers 16 residues. V shed 5 bases, J shed 7 bases, and the junction held 9 bases outside the gene matches. Germline V gives CDR1 SGHVS, CDR2 FNYEAQ. The CDR3 spells CASSEGLAGVTGTQYF. In DNA form, the CDR3 reads TGTGCCAGCAGCGAGGGACTAGCGGGAGTAACTGGGACCCAGTACTTC. The entire variable domain, with the rest obtained from reference TRBV7-6 and TRBJ2-5, is as follows: GAGVSQSPRYKVTKRGQDVALRCDPISGHVSLYWYRQALGQGPEFLTYFNYEAQQDKSGLPNDRFSAERPEGSISTLTIQRTEQRDSAMYRCASSEGLAGVTGTQYFGPGTRLLVL.

The V call is TRBV5-4, the J call TRBJ2-5, with TRBD2 matching over 16 bases. CDR3 length equals 17 residues. Germline lookup yields CDR1 SGHNT and CDR2 YYREEE (reference sequence). V lost 3 bases, J lost 5 bases, and 7 bases stayed unmatched. CDR3 protein: CASSSGTSGRERETQYF. The CDR3 coding sequence is TGTGCCAGCAGCTCCGGGACTAGCGGGAGGGAAAGGGAGACCCAGTACTTC.

This chain joins TRBV10-3 and TRBJ2-7; TRBD2 matches 8 bases. The CDR3 extends over 17 amino acids. Losses at the gene ends were 7 bases for V and 3 bases for J; bases not matched to a gene: 17. Germline V gives CDR1 ENHRY, CDR2 SYGVKD. The CDR3 sequence: CAIKGEGTRHLFYEQYF. CDR3 bases: TGTGCCATCAAGGGTGAAGGGACTAGACATCTATTCTACGAGCAGTACTTC.

This chain joins TRBV6-5 and TRBJ2-7; D not certain. This CDR3 contains 14 residues. V was shortened by 2 bases and J by 2 bases, with 10 bases between the two germline ends. Germline V gives CDR1 MNHEY, CDR2 SVGAGI. The CDR3, as DNA: TGTGCCAGCAGTTACGGGCAGACCGCCTACGAGCAGTACTTC. Amino acid sequence: CASSYGQTAYEQYF.

The chain is built from TRBV6-2 or TRBV6-3 and TRBJ2-7; 11 nucleotides align to TRBD2. CDR1 MNHEY and CDR2 SVGEGT come from the germline V gene. Trimming took 6 bases from V and 2 from J; bases not matched to a gene: 9. The CDR3 loop spans 16 amino acids. The CDR3 coding sequence is TGTGCCAGCAGCCTGACTAGCGGGACCTATACCTACGAGCAGTACTTC. It codes for CASSLTSGTYTYEQYF.

This chain links TRBV15 with TRBJ2-7; a weak D match, TRBD1 (5 bases). V gave up 0 bases and J gave up 0 bases, with 9 bases separating them. Germline loops: CDR1 LNHNV, CDR2 YYDKDF (reference sequence). The CDR3 runs 15 residues. The CDR3 sequence: CATSRDGAGSYEQYF. Written as DNA, the CDR3 is TGTGCCACCAGCAGAGATGGGGCTGGCTCCTACGAGCAGTACTTC.

This clone was seen only a few times. V usage is TRBV6-6 and J usage is TRBJ1-5; possible D gene TRBD1, 5 bases. The CDR3 totals 15 residues. Germline V gene lookup returns CDR1 MNHNY and CDR2 SVGAGI (reference sequence). V gave up 0 bases and J gave up 8 bases, with 14 bases separating them. The CDR3 spells CASSYSTGLGEPQHF. The CDR3 nucleotides are TGTGCCAGCAGTTACTCGACGGGACTAGGGGAGCCCCAGCATTTT.